This entry describes one TCR beta chain. The sample comes from a study of blood T cell repertoires in COVID-19. This study enrolled people aged about 18 to 100 from about 24 US geographic areas. Trimming cost V 5 bases and J 0 bases; bases outside gene matches: 3. The CDR3 length is 14 residues. Germline lookup yields CDR1 LNHNV and CDR2 YYDKDF (reference sequence). Original data processing: Amplification with reference gene primers provided the estimates of nucleated cell counts. Using immunoSEQ multiplex PCR, the repertoire was profiled, and TCRdb retains in-frame clones only, with some absent. The V and J calls and clone size were taken over from that table, and D and trimming were inferred from the DNA. The data contain a few hundred thousand clones, approximately 85% of them seen just once; the ten biggest clones take up 6.6%.

The receptor was isolated from a woman in her forties or fifties who had been exposed to COVID-19. The chain is built from TRBV15 and TRBJ2-7, with 8 nucleotides matching TRBD2. The sample comprised PBMCs or T cells enriched from blood (not recorded which). The CDR3 here is CATSGGGSSYEQYF. The CDR3 DNA sequence: TGTGCCACCAGCGGCGGGGGGAGCTCCTACGAGCAGTACTTC.